The subject of this entry is one T cell receptor beta chain. This specimen belongs to a study of blood T cell repertoires in COVID-19. Across the study: Donors in the United States, Italy and Spain gave samples during acute or convalescent COVID-19.

V was pared by 6 bases and J by 4 bases, with 15 bases between. The CDR3 consists of 14 residues. In germline, CDR1 is SNHLY, CDR2 FYNNEI. This table comes from immunoSEQ multiplex PCR, and its TCRdb copy is limited to in-frame clones, with some not included. The sample has 110,000 to 150,000 clones, under 80% seen once; the top ten hold around 4.4%. This receptor was taken from a man aged 55 to 70 with acute or convalescent COVID-19. The chain links TRBV2 to TRBJ1-1; D possibly corresponds to TRBD1 (6 bases). The sample consisted of peripheral blood. CDR3 in amino acids: CASRGGGDFTEAFF. The CDR3 region has the DNA TGTGCCAGCAGAGGGGGAGGGGATTTCACTGAAGCTTTCTTT.